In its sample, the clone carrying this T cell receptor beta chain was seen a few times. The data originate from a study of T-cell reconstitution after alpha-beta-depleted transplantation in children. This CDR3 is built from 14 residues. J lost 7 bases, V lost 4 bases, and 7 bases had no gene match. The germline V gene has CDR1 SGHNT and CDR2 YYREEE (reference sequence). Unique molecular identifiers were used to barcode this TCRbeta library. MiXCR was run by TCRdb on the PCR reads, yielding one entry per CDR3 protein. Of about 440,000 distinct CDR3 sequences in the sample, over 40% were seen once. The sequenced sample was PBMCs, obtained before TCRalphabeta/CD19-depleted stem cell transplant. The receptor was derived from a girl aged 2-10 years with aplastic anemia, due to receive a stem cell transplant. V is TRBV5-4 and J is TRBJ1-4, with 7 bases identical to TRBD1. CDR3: CASSHGTDSEKLFF. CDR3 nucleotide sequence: TGTGCCAGCAGCCACGGGACAGATAGTGAAAAACTGTTTTTT.